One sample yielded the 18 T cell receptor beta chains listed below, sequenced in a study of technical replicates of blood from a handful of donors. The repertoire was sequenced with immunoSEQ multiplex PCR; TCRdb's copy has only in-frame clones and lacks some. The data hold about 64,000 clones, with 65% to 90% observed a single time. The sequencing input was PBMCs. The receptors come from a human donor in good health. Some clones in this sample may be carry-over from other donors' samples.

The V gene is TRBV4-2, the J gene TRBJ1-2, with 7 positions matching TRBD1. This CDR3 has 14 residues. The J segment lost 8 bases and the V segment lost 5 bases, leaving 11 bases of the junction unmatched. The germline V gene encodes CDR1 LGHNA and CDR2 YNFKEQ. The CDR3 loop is CASSMTGAGGGYTF. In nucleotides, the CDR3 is TGTGCCAGCAGCATGACTGGGGCAGGGGGGGGCTACACCTTC.

DNA of the CDR3: TGTGCCAGTAGTATGACAGAGACCGGGGAGCTGTTTTTT. It is translated as CASSMTETGELFF. This chain uses TRBV19 with TRBJ2-2, with D possibly being TRBD1 (5 bases). Germline values: CDR1 LNHDA, CDR2 SQIVND (reference sequence). CDR3 length: 13 residues. Trimming took off 3 bases at V and 5 bases at J, with 7 bases between the two ends.

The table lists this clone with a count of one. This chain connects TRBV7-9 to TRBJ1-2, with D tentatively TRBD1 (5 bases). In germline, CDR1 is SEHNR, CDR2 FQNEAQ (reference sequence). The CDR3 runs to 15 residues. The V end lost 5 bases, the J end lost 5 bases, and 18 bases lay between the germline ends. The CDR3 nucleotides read TGTGCCAGCAGCACCAAAGGACGGGACTCTTATGGCTACACCTTC. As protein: CASSTKGRDSYGYTF.

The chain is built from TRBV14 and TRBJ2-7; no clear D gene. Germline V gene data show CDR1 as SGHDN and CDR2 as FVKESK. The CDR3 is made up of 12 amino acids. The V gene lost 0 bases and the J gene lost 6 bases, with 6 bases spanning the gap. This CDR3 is CASSQEAGEQYF. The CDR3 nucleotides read TGTGCCAGCAGCCAAGAAGCCGGCGAGCAGTACTTC. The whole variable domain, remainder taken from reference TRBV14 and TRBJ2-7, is EAGVTQFPSHSVIEKGQTVTLRCDPISGHDNLYWYRRVMGKEIKFLLHFVKESKQDESGMPNNRFLAERTGGTYSTLKVQPAELEDSGVYFCASSQEAGEQYFGPGTRLTVT.

CDR3 amino acids: CASRTGAQGADGYTF. In nucleotides, the CDR3 is TGTGCCAGCAGAACGGGGGCGCAGGGGGCTGATGGCTACACCTTC. The chain joins TRBV6-1 to TRBJ1-2; 8 nucleotides line up with TRBD1. This CDR3 contains 15 residues. V lost 6 bases, J lost 6 bases, and 12 bases stayed unmatched. Germline V gives CDR1 MNHNS, CDR2 SASEGT.

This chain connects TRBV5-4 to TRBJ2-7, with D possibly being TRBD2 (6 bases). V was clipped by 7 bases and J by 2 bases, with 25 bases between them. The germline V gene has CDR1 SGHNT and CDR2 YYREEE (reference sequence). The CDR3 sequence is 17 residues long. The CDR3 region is CASRPGLAPTPAYEQYF. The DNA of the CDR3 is TGTGCCAGCCGGCCGGGGCTAGCGCCGACCCCTGCCTACGAGCAGTACTTC.

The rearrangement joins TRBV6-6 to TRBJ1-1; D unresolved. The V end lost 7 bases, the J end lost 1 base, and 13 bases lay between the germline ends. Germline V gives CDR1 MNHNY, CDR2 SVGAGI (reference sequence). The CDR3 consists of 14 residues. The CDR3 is CASTPYGGNTEAFF. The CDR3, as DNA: TGTGCCAGCACCCCCTACGGTGGGAACACTGAAGCTTTCTTT.

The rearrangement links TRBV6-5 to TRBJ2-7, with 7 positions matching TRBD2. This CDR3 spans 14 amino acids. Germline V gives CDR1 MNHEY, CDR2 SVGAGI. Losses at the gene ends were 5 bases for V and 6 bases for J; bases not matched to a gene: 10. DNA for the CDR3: TGTGCCAGCAGTAATACAGCGGGGACGGTCGAGCAGTACTTC. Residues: CASSNTAGTVEQYF.

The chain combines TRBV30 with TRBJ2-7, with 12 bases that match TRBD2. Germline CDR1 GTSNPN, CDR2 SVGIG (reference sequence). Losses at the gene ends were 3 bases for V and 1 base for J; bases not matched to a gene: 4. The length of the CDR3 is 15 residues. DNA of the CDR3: TGTGCCTGGAGGGTGACTAGCGGGAGTTCCTACGAGCAGTACTTC. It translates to CAWRVTSGSSYEQYF.

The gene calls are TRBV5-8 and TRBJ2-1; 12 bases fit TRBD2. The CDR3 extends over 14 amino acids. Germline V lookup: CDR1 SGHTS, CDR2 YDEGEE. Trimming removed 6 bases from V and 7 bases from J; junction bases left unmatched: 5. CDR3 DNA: TGTGCCAGCACGGGACTAGCGGGCCCGAATGAGCAGTTCTTC. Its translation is CASTGLAGPNEQFF.

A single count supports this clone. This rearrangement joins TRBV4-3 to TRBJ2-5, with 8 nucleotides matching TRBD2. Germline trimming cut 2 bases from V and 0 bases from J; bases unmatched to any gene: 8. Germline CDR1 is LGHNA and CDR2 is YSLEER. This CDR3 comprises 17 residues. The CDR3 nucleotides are TGCGCCAGCAGCCAACTGTTCCGGGGGGGTTACCAAGAGACCCAGTACTTC. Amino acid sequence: CASSQLFRGGYQETQYF.

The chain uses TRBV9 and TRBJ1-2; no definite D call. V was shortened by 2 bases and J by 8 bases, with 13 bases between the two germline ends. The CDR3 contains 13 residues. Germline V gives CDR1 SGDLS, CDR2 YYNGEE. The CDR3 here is CASSVGVRRGYTF. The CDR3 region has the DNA TGTGCCAGCAGCGTCGGGGTCCGCCGGGGCTACACCTTC.

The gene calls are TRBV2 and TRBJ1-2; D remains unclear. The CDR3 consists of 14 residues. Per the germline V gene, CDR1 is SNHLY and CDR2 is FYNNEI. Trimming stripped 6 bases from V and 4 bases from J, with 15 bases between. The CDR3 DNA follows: TGTGCCAGCAGCGCCGGAGGCCCATCCTATGGCTACACCTTC. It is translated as CASSAGGPSYGYTF.

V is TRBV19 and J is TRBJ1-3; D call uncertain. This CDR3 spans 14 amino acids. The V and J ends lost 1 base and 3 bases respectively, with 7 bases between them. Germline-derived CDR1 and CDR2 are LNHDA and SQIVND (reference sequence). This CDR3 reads CASSIGGFGNTIYF. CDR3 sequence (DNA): TGTGCCAGTAGTATAGGCGGCTTTGGAAACACCATATATTTT.

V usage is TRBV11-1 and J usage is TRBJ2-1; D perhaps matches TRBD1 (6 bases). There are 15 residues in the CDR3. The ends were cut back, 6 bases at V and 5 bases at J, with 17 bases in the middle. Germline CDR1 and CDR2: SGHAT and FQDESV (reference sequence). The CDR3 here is CASSLNPDSNNEQFF. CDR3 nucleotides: TGTGCCAGCAGTTTAAACCCGGACAGCAACAATGAGCAGTTCTTC.

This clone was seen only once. The CDR3 region is CASSPISPTKGGEQFF. In DNA form, the CDR3 reads TGTGCCAGCAGTCCCATCTCCCCGACGAAAGGGGGCGAGCAGTTCTTC. The rearrangement uses TRBV28 and TRBJ2-1; 7 bases are shared with TRBD1. Germline loops: CDR1 MDHEN, CDR2 SYDVKM. The CDR3 is 16 residues long. V shed 5 bases, J shed 10 bases, and the junction held 17 bases outside the gene matches.

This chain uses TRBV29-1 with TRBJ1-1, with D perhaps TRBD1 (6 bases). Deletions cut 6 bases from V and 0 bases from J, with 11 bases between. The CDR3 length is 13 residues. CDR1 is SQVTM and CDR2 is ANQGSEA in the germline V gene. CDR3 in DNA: TGCAGCGTATGTACAGGGATGAACACTGAAGCTTTCTTT. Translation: CSVCTGMNTEAFF.

As DNA, the CDR3 is TGTGCCAGCAGCTTCGGGACAGGGGCTGGGGCCAACGTCCTGACTTTC. Amino acids: CASSFGTGAGANVLTF. The J gene is TRBJ2-6, the V gene TRBV7-9, with 10 nucleotides matching TRBD1. Germline CDR1 reads SEHNR; CDR2 reads FQNEAQ (reference sequence). This CDR3 spans 16 amino acids. Trimming cost V 3 bases and J 2 bases; bases outside gene matches: 1. The full variable domain, in which reference TRBV7-9 and TRBJ2-6 provide the parts outside the CDR3, is DTGVSQNPRHKITKRGQNVTFRCDPISEHNRLYWYRQTLGQGPEFLTYFQNEAQLEKSRLLSDRFSAERPKGSFSTLEIQRTEQGDSAMYLCASSFGTGAGANVLTFGAGSRLTVL.